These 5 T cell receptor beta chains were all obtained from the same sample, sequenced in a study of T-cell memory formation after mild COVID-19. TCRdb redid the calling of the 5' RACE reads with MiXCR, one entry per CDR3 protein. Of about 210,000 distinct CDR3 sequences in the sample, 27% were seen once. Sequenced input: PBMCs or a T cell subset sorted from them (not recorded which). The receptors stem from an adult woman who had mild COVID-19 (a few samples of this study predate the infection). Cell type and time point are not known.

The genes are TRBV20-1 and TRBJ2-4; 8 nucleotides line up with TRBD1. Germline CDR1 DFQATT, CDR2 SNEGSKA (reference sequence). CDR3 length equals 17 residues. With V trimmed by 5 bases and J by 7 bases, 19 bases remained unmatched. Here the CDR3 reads CSASTRQGRGARNIQYF. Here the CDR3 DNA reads TGCAGTGCTTCGACCAGACAGGGGCGAGGGGCGAGGAACATTCAGTACTTC.

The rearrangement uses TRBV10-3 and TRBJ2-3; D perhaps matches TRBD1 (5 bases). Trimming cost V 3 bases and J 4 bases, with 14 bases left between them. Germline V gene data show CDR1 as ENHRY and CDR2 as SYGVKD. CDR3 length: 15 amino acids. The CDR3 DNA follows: TGTGCCATCAGTGAAAGTCAGGGCTCAGCAGATACGCAGTATTTT. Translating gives CAISESQGSADTQYF.

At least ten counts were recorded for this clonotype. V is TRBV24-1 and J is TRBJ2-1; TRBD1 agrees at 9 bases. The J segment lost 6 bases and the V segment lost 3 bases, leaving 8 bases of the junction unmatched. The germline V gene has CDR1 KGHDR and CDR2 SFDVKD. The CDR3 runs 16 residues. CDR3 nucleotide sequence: TGTGCCACCAGTGATCTTGCGGGACAGGGAGTCAATGAGCAGTTCTTC. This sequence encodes CATSDLAGQGVNEQFF.

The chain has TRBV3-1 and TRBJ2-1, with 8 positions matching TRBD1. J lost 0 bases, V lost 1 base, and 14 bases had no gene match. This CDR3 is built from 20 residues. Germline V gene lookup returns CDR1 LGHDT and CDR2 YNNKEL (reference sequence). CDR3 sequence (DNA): TGTGCCAGCAGCCAAGGCTGGGCAGGGGGCAAACCTAGCTCCTACAATGAGCAGTTCTTC. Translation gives CASSQGWAGGKPSSYNEQFF.

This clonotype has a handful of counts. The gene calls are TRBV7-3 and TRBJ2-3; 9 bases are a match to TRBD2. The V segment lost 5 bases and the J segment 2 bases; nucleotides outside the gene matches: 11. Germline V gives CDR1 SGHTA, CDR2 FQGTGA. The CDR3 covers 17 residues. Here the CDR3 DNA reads TGTGCCAGCAGCCCCGGTCTGGCTAGCGGGGACACAGATACGCAGTATTTT. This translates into CASSPGLASGDTDTQYF.